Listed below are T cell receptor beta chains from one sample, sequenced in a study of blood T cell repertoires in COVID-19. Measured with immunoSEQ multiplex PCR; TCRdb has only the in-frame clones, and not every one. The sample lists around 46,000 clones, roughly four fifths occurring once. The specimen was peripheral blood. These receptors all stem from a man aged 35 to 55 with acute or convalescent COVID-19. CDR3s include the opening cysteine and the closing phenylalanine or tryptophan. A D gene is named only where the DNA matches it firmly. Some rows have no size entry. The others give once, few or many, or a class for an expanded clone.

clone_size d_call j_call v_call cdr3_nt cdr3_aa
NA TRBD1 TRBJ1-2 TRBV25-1 TGTGCCAGCAGTCCCTACCCTGGGACAGGGGGTGGCTACACCTTC CASSPYPGTGGGYTF
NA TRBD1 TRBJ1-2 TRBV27 TGTGCCAGCAGTTTAGGGACAGGCGGCTATGGCTACACCTTC CASSLGTGGYGYTF
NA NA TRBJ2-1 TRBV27 TGTGCCAGCAGAAAAGGGGGGGCTTACAATGAGCAGTTCTTC CASRKGGAYNEQFF
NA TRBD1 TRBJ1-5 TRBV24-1 TGTGCCACCGGGACAGGGGTAGTAAATCAGCCCCAGCATTTT CATGTGVVNQPQHF
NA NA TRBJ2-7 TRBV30 TGTGCCTGGAGGGCTCCCAACTACGAGCAGTACTTC CAWRAPNYEQYF
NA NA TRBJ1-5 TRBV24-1 TGTGCCACCAGTGATAAAGGAGGCAATCAGCCCCAGCATTTT CATSDKGGNQPQHF
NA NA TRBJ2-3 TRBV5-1 TGCGCCAGCAGCCCCCCTAGTCGGGGGACCACAGATACGCAGTATTTT CASSPPSRGTTDTQYF
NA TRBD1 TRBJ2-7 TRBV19 TGTGCCAGTAGTATGGGGGACAGGGGTTACGAGCAGTACTTC CASSMGDRGYEQYF
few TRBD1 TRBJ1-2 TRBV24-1 TGTGCCACCAGTTCCATAGCCAAAGGTGGGACAGGGGATATCAGCTACACCTTC CATSSIAKGGTGDISYTF
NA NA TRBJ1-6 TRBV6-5 TGTGCCAGCAGAAAGGGGGATTTGGTTAATTCACCCCTCCACTTT CASRKGDLVNSPLHF
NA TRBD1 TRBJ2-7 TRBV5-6 TGTGCCAGCGGCAGGACAGGGGGCTACGAGCAGTACTTC CASGRTGGYEQYF
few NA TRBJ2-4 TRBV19 TGTGCCAGTAGGTCAGTGGAGAGTGGCAAAAACATTCAGTACTTC CASRSVESGKNIQYF
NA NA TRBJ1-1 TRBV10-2 TGCGCCAGCAGTGGGGGGGGCGGAACTGAAGCTTTCTTT CASSGGGGTEAFF
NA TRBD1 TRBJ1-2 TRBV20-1 TGCAGTGCTAGTTACCCCCCCCGAGGACAGGGGAGGTATTATGGCTACACCTTC CSASYPPRGQGRYYGYTF